This T cell receptor beta chain was identified during a study of control samples from healthy donors and cancer patients. CDR1 and CDR2 (germline): GTSNPN, SVGIG (reference sequence). Between the trimmed V and J ends, which lost 2 bases and 3 bases, there was a span of 19 bases. This CDR3 is 16 amino acids long. Sequencing used immunoSEQ multiplex PCR; TCRdb keeps in-frame clones, though not all of them. The table shows about 51,000 clones, with 80% occurring only once. Sequencing used blood. This TCR derives from a man aged 65 to 85 in good health. The chain has TRBV30 and TRBJ2-5; a possible D gene is TRBD2 (6 bases). This CDR3 is CAWSIHRWRREETQYF. The CDR3 nucleotides are TGTGCCTGGAGTATTCACCGTTGGAGGAGGGAAGAGACCCAGTACTTC.